The rows below give T cell receptor beta chains drawn from one sample of a study of T cell changes during pregnancy in multiple sclerosis. Profiling relied on immunoSEQ multiplex PCR, and the TCRdb table lists in-frame clones only, not all of them. This table has 20,000 or so clones, roughly 88% appearing once. The source material was CD8+ T cells from peripheral blood mononuclear cells, sampled after pregnancy. All receptors come from a female donor in good health, enrolled as a control in a pregnancy study. Each CDR3 is given with its conserved first and last residue. A D gene is named only where the DNA matches it firmly. Size is omitted from some rows. Given values are once, few, many or a class for expanded clones.

d_call,v_call,j_call,clone_size,cdr3_nt,cdr3_aa
TRBD1,TRBV7-2,TRBJ1-2,.,TGTGCCAGCAGCGACCAACAGGGGTCCGCCTATGGCTACACCTTC,CASSDQQGSAYGYTF
TRBD2,TRBV7-2,TRBJ2-4,.,TGTGCCAGCAGCTCCCAAAGCGGGGGGGCGTTGGACATTCAGTACTTC,CASSSQSGGALDIQYF
.,TRBV7-9,TRBJ1-6,few,.,CASSSSGTLHF
TRBD2,TRBV19,TRBJ2-5,.,TGTGCCAGTAGTATGGGTTCCAGCGGGGGGGCTGAGACCCAGTACTTC,CASSMGSSGGAETQYF
TRBD1,TRBV4-3,TRBJ2-5,once,TGCGCCAGCAGCCGCCTAACAGGGGGAGAAGAGACCCAGTACTTC,CASSRLTGGEETQYF
TRBD1,TRBV7-9,TRBJ1-1,.,TGTGCCAGCAGCTTAGCGGCAGGGGGCGGCACTGAAGCTTTCTTT,CASSLAAGGGTEAFF
TRBD1,TRBV11-2,TRBJ2-2,.,TGTGCCAGCAGCTCAACCGGGACAGGGGGCACCGGGGAGCTGTTTTTT,CASSSTGTGGTGELFF
.,TRBV19,TRBJ1-5,.,TGTGCCAGTAGTATAGGGGCAGGGTGGGGCAATCAGCCCCAGCATTTT,CASSIGAGWGNQPQHF
TRBD1,TRBV7-6,TRBJ2-2,.,TGTGCCAGCTTAGGGACAGGTCCGAACACCGGGGAGCTGTTTTTT,CASLGTGPNTGELFF
.,TRBV5-1,TRBJ2-7,.,TGCGCCAGCAGCTTGGCCCAGGGGACGAATGGGGAGCAGTACTTC,CASSLAQGTNGEQYF
.,TRBV4-1,TRBJ1-2,.,TGCGCCAGCAGCCAAGAAAGGGGGGGTAGTCCTAACTATGGCTACACCTTC,CASSQERGGSPNYGYTF
.,TRBV13,TRBJ1-1,once,TGTGCCAGCAGCCTCGGGAAGGTTTCGGAAGCTTTCTTT,CASSLGKVSEAFF
.,TRBV19,TRBJ1-6,.,TGTGCCAGTAGTCACAGGGCCCCAAGCTCCTATAATTCACCCCTCCACTTT,CASSHRAPSSYNSPLHF
.,TRBV5-5,TRBJ1-5,once,TGTGCCAGCAGCTTGGTGCCGGTCCAGCCCCAGCATTTT,CASSLVPVQPQHF
.,TRBV7-6,TRBJ1-5,.,TGTGCCAGCAGCTTAGGGCGGGGGACGGAGCCCCAGCATTTT,CASSLGRGTEPQHF
.,TRBV7-2,TRBJ1-5,.,TGTGCCAGCAGCTTAGCCATACAAGAATTCAATCAGCCCCAGCATTTT,CASSLAIQEFNQPQHF
TRBD1,TRBV4-1,TRBJ1-1,.,TGCGCCAGCAGCCAGGGGGACAGGGTCCACACTGAAGCTTTCTTT,CASSQGDRVHTEAFF
TRBD2,TRBV4-3,TRBJ2-7,.,TGCGCCAGCAGCCAAGATGAGACACTAGCGGGGGGAGTATACGAGCAGTACTTC,CASSQDETLAGGVYEQYF
TRBD1,TRBV5-4,TRBJ1-2,.,TGTGCCAGCAGCCCCTTTACAGGGGGCCGTAACTATGGCTACACCTTC,CASSPFTGGRNYGYTF
TRBD2,TRBV4-3,TRBJ2-2,.,TGCGCCAGCAGCCAAGATAGAGCGGGGGGAACCGGGGAGCTGTTTTTT,CASSQDRAGGTGELFF
TRBD2,TRBV30,TRBJ2-1,.,TGTGCCTGGAGGGCGGGACTAGAGACTGATGAGCAGTTCTTC,CAWRAGLETDEQFF
TRBD2,TRBV4-3,TRBJ2-7,.,TGCGCCAGCAGCCAGGAGCGGGGGCCAACCTACGAGCAGTACTTC,CASSQERGPTYEQYF
TRBD1,TRBV30,TRBJ2-7,once,TGTGCCCGGACTACGGGACAGGGGTACGAGCAGTACTTC,CARTTGQGYEQYF
.,TRBV7-6,TRBJ2-5,once,TGTGCCAGCAGCTTCGCCGGGAGCCAAGAGACCCAGTACTTC,CASSFAGSQETQYF
.,TRBV4-3,TRBJ2-7,.,TGCGCCAGCAGCCAAGACGGGTACTCCTACGAGCAGTACTTC,CASSQDGYSYEQYF
TRBD1,TRBV19,TRBJ2-3,.,TGTGCCACCTCCATTAGGACAGGGACCACAGATACGCAGTATTTT,CATSIRTGTTDTQYF
.,TRBV9,TRBJ1-5,.,TGTGCCAGCAGCGGAGGAAATCAGCCCCAGCATTTT,CASSGGNQPQHF
.,TRBV19,TRBJ2-3,.,TGTGCCAGTATCCCACGGGCGGCAGGCGGGGGCACAGATACGCAGTATTTT,CASIPRAAGGGTDTQYF
TRBD1,TRBV10-2,TRBJ1-2,.,TGCGCCAGCAGGACAGACAGGGCCCCTAACTATGGCTACACCTTC,CASRTDRAPNYGYTF
TRBD1,TRBV11-1,TRBJ1-1,.,TGTGCCAGCAGGGAACAGGGGATGAACACTGAAGCTTTCTTT,CASREQGMNTEAFF
.,TRBV27,TRBJ2-7,.,TGTGCCACCCGCAGGGGGGTCTACGAGCAGTACTTC,CATRRGVYEQYF
.,TRBV7-8,TRBJ1-1,.,TGTGCCAGCAGCTTGGCGCAGGGGAACACTGAAGCTTTCTTT,CASSLAQGNTEAFF
TRBD1,TRBV15,TRBJ2-3,medium-sized,TGTGCCACCAGCAGAGATGCGGGACAGGGGGCAGATACGCAGTATTTT,CATSRDAGQGADTQYF
.,TRBV30,TRBJ2-7,.,TGTGCCCGCCGGGACACTTCCTACGAGCAGTACTTC,CARRDTSYEQYF
.,TRBV27,TRBJ1-1,.,TGTGCCAGCAGTTTGGACTGGAACACTGAAGCTTTCTTT,CASSLDWNTEAFF
.,TRBV7-9,TRBJ1-2,few,TGTGCCAGCAGCTTAGGGAGAGATGTTAACTATGGCTACACCTTC,CASSLGRDVNYGYTF
.,TRBV20-1,TRBJ1-1,few,TGCAGTGCTCGAGGAGGGACTGAAGCTTTCTTT,CSARGGTEAFF
.,TRBV9,TRBJ1-6,.,TGTGCCAGCACCGCAGATGGAGGGATTAATTCACCCCTCCACTTT,CASTADGGINSPLHF
.,TRBV11-2,TRBJ2-7,.,TGTGCCAGCAGCTTAGAGTCCTCCACAGGGTCCGAGCAGTACTTC,CASSLESSTGSEQYF
.,TRBV10-2,TRBJ2-3,.,TGCGCCAGCAGCGAATCCGGACTGCCTCCGACAGATACGCAGTATTTT,CASSESGLPPTDTQYF
TRBD1,TRBV6-1,TRBJ1-6,.,TGTGCCAGCAGCACCGACAGGGGCCTGGGGTCACCCCTCCACTTT,CASSTDRGLGSPLHF
.,TRBV11-3,TRBJ2-1,.,TGTGCCAGCAGCTCGCTGGTGGAGGTCCGGGGAGATGAGCAGTTCTTC,CASSSLVEVRGDEQFF
.,TRBV7-9,TRBJ2-3,few,TGTGCCAGCAGCTTGGCAAGTTCGGGGACAGATACGCAGTATTTT,CASSLASSGTDTQYF
.,TRBV2,TRBJ1-1,few,TGTGCCAGCAGTGACGACAGGAACACTGAAGCTTTCTTT,CASSDDRNTEAFF
.,TRBV27,TRBJ1-2,.,TGTGCCAGCGGGCAGGGGCCTAACTATGGCTACACCTTC,CASGQGPNYGYTF
TRBD2,TRBV7-3,TRBJ2-2,.,TGTGCCAGCAGCCCTGGACTAGCGGGGATTAACACCGGGGAGCTGTTTTTT,CASSPGLAGINTGELFF
.,TRBV30,TRBJ2-1,.,TGTGCCTGGGGACAATACAATGAGCAGTTCTTC,CAWGQYNEQFF
.,TRBV7-2,TRBJ2-1,.,TGTGCCAGCAGCCGTACCCCAGGTCTACTCGAATTTGAGCAGTTCTTC,CASSRTPGLLEFEQFF
TRBD1,TRBV9,TRBJ2-7,.,TGTGCCAGCAGCCCTGGGGACAGGGGCTCCTACGAGCAGTACTTC,CASSPGDRGSYEQYF
.,TRBV6-5,TRBJ1-4,once,TGTGCCAGCAGTTACTTTCAGTCTGCAACTAATGAAAAACTGTTTTTT,CASSYFQSATNEKLFF
TRBD2,TRBV7-6,TRBJ2-1,.,TGTGCCAGCAGCTCCCGGGGGGTGGGAGATTCCTACAATGAGCAGTTCTTC,CASSSRGVGDSYNEQFF